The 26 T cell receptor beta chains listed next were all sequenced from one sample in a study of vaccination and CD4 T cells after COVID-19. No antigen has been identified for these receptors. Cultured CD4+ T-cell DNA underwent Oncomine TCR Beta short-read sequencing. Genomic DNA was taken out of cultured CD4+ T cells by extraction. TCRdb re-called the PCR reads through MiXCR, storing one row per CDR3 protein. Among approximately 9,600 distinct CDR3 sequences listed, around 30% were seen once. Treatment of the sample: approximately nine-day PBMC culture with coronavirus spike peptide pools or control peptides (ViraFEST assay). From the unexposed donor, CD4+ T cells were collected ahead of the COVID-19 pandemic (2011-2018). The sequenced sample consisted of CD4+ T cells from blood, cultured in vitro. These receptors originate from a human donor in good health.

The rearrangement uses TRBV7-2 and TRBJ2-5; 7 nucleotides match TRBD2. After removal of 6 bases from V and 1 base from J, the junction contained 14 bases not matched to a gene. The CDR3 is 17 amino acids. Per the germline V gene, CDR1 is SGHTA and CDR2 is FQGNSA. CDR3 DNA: TGTGCCAGCAGACCTACGTGGGGAGCTAGCGGCCAAGAGACCCAGTACTTC. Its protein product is CASRPTWGASGQETQYF.

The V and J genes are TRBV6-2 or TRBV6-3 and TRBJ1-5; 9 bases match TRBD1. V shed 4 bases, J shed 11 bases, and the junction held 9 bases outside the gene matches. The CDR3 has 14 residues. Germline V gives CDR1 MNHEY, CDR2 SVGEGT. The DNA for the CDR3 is TGTGCCAGCAGTTCCGGGACAGGGCTAGGGGCCCAGCATTTT. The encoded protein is CASSSGTGLGAQHF.

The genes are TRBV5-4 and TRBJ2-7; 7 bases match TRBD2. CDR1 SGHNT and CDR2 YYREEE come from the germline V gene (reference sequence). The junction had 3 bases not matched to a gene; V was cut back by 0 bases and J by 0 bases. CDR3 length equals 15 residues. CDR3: CASSLGGSISYEQYF. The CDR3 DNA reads TGTGCCAGCAGCTTGGGCGGGAGTATCTCCTACGAGCAGTACTTC.

In nucleotides, the CDR3 is TGCAGCACACCATTTTCGGAGACCCAGTACTTC. The encoded protein is CSTPFSETQYF. This chain connects TRBV20-1 to TRBJ2-5; no definite D call. This CDR3 spans 11 amino acids. Germline-derived CDR1 and CDR2 are DFQATT and SNEGSKA (reference sequence).

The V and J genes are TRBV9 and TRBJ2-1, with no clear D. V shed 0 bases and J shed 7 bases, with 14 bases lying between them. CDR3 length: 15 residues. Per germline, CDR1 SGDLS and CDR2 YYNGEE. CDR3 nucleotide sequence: TGTGCCAGCAGCGTAGCTACCCTTCCTTATAATGAGCAGTTCTTC. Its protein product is CASSVATLPYNEQFF.

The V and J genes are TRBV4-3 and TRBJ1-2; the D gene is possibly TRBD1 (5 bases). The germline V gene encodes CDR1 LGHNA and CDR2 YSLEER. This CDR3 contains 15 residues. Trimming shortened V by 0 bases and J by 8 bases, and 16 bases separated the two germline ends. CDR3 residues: CASSQEATSSGGYTF. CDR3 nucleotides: TGCGCCAGCAGCCAAGAGGCGACCTCGTCAGGGGGCTACACCTTC.

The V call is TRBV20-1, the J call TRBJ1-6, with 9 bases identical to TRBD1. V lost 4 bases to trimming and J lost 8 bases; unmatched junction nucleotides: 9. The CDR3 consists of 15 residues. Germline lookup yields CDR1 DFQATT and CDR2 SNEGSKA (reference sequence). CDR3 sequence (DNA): TGCAGTGCTACCCGCCGGGACAGGGCTGATTCACCCCTCCACTTT. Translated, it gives CSATRRDRADSPLHF.

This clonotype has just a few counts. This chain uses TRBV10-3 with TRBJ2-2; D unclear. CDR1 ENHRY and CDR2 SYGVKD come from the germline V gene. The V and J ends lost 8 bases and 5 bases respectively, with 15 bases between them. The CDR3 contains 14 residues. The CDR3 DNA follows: TGTGCCATCCCGGGCCCTGGGATTACCGGGGAGCTGTTTTTT. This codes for CAIPGPGITGELFF.

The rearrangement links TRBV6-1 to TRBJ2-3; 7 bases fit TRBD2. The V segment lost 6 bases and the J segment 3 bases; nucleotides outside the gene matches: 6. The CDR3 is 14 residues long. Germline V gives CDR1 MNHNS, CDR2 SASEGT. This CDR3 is CASSGGGRTDTQYF. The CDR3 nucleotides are TGTGCCAGCAGCGGGGGAGGGAGGACAGATACGCAGTATTTT.

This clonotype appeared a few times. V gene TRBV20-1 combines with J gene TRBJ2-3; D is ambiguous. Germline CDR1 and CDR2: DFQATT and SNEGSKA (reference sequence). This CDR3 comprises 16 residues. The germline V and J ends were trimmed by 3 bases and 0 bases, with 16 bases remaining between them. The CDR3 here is CSARPINSYSTDTQYF. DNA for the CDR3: TGCAGTGCTAGGCCTATTAACAGTTATAGCACAGATACGCAGTATTTT.

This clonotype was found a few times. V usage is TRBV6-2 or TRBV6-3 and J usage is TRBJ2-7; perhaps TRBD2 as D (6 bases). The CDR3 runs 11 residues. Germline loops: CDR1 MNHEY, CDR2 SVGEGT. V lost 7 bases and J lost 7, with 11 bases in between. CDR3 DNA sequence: TGTGCCAGCATGGGACTCTGGGAGCAGTACTTC. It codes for CASMGLWEQYF.

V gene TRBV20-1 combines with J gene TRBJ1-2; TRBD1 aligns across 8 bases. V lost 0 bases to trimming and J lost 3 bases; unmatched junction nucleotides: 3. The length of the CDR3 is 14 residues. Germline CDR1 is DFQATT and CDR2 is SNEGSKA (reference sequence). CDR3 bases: TGCAGTGCTAGAGATGGACAGGGAGACTATGGCTACACCTTC. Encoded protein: CSARDGQGDYGYTF.

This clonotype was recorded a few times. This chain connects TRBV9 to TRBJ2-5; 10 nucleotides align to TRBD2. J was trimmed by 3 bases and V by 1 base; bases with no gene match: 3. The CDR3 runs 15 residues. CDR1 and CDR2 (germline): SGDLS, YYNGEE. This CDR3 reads CASSVRAGGKETQYF. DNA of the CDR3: TGTGCCAGCAGCGTAAGAGCGGGAGGGAAAGAGACCCAGTACTTC.

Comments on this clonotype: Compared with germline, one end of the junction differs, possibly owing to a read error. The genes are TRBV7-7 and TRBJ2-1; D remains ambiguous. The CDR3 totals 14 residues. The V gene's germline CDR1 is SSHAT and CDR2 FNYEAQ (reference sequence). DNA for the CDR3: TGTGCTAGCAGCCCGAGGTTCGATTACAATGAGCAGTTCTTC. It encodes CASSPRFDYNEQFF.

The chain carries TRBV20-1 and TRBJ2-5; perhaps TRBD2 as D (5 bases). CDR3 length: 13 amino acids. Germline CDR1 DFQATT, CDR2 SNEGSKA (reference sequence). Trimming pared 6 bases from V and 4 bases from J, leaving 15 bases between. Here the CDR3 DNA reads TGCAGTGCCTATTCGGGGTCGGGAGAGACCCAGTACTTC. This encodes CSAYSGSGETQYF.

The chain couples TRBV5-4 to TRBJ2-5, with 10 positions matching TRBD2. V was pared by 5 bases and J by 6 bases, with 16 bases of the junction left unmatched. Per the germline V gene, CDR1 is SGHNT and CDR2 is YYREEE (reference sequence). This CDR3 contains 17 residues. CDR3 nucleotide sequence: TGTGCCAGCAGATTTGCCCCTACTAGCGGGGACCGCAAGACCCAGTACTTC. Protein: CASRFAPTSGDRKTQYF.

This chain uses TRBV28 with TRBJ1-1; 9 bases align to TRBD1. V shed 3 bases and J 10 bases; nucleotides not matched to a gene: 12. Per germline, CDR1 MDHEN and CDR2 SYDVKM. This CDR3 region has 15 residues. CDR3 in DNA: TGTGCCAGCAGTTTCCCCCGGACAGGGGAGTACGGAGCTTTCTTT. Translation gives CASSFPRTGEYGAFF.

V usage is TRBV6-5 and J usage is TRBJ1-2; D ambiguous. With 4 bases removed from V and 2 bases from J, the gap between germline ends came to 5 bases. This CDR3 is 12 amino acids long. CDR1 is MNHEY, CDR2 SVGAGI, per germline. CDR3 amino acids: CASSSDNYGYTF. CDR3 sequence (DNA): TGTGCCAGCAGTTCCGACAACTATGGCTACACCTTC.

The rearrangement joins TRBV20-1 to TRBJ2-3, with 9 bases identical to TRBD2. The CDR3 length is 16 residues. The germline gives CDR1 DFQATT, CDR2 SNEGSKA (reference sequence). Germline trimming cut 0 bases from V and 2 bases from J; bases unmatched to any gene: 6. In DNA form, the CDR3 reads TGCAGTGCTAGAGACCGGACTAGCGAGTACACAGATACGCAGTATTTT. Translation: CSARDRTSEYTDTQYF.

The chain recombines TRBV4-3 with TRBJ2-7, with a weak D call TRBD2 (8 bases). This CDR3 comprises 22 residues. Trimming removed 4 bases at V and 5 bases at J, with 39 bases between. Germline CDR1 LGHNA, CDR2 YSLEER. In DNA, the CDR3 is TGCGCCAGCAGCCTCGACAGGGATTCCTTCGAGGGCGGGAGGAGGACTACGAACGAGCAGTACTTC. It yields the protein CASSLDRDSFEGGRRTTNEQYF.

CDR3 sequence: CASSYRTRPSPSEQYF. In DNA, the CDR3 is TGTGCCAGCAGTTACCGAACGAGGCCCTCTCCCTCCGAGCAGTACTTC. The chain recombines TRBV6-2 or TRBV6-3 with TRBJ2-7; no clear D gene. V was pared by 2 bases and J by 6 bases, with 20 bases between. Germline V gene lookup returns CDR1 MNHEY and CDR2 SVGEGT. The CDR3 sequence is 16 residues long.

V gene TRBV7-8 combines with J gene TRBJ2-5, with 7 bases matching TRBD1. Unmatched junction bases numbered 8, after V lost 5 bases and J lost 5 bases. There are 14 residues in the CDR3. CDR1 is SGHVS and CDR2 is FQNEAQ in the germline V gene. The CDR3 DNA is TGTGCCAGCAGCCAAACAGGGGTAGGGGAGACCCAGTACTTC. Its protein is CASSQTGVGETQYF. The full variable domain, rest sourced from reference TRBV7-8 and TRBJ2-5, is GAGVSQSPRYKVAKRGQDVALRCDPISGHVSLFWYQQALGQGPEFLTYFQNEAQLDKSGLPSDRFFAERPEGSVSTLKIQRTQQEDSAVYLCASSQTGVGETQYFGPGTRLLVL.

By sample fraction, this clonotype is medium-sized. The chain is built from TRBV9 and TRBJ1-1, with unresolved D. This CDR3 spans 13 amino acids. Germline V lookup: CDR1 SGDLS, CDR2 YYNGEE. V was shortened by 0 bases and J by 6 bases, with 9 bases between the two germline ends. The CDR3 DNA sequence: TGTGCCAGCAGCGTAGATACTAGGTCTGAAGCTTTCTTT. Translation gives CASSVDTRSEAFF.

As DNA, the CDR3 is TGTGCCACCAGCGAGATCAGGTTAGAGACCCAGTACTTC. As protein: CATSEIRLETQYF. The V and J genes are TRBV15 and TRBJ2-5; D remains unclear. The CDR3 contains 13 residues. The germline V gene has CDR1 LNHNV and CDR2 YYDKDF (reference sequence). V was trimmed by 5 bases and J by 4 bases, leaving 11 bases between them.

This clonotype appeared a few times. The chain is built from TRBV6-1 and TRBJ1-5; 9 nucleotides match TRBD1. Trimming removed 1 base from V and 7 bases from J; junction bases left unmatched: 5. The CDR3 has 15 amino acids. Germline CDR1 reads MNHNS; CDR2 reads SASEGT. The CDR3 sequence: CASSEGTGGGQPQHF. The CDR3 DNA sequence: TGTGCCAGCAGTGAAGGAACAGGGGGCGGGCAGCCCCAGCATTTT.

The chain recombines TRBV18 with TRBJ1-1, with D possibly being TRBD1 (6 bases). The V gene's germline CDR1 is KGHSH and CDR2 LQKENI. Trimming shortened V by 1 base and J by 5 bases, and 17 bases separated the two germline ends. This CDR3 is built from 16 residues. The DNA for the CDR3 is TGTGCCAGCTCACCACTCCCACAGGGAGGACATACTGAAGCTTTCTTT. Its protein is CASSPLPQGGHTEAFF.